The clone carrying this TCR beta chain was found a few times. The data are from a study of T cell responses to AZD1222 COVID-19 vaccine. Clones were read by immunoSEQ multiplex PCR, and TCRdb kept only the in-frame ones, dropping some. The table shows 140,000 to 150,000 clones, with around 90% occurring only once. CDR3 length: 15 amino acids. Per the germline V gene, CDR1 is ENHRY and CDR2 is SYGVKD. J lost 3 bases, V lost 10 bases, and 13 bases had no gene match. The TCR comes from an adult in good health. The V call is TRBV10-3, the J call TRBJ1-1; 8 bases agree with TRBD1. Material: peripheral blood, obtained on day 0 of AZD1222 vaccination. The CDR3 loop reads CATLDRETGHTEAFF. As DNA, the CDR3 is TGTGCCACCCTGGACAGGGAGACAGGGCACACTGAAGCTTTCTTT.